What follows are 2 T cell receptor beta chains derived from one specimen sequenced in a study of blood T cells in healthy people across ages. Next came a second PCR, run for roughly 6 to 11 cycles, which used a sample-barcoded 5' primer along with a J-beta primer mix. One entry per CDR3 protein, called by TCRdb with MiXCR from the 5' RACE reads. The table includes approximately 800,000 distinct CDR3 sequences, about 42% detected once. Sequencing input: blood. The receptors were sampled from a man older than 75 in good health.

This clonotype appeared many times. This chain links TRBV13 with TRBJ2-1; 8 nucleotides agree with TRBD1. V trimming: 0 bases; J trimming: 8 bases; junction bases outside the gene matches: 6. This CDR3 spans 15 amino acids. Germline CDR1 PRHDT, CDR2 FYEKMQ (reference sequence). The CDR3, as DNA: TGTGCCAGCAGCTTAGGGACAGGGGTCCACGATGAGCAGTTCTTC. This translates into CASSLGTGVHDEQFF.

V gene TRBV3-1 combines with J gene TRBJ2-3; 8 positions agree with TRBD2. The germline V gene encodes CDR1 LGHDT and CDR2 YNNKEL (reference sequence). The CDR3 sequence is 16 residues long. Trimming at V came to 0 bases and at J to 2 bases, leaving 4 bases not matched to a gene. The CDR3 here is CASSQDTSGPTDTQYF. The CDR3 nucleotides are TGTGCCAGCAGCCAAGATACTAGCGGTCCCACAGATACGCAGTATTTT.